These 7 T cell receptor beta chains originate from one sample sequenced in a study of T cell responses to AZD1222 COVID-19 vaccine. Profiled with immunoSEQ multiplex PCR; TCRdb holds only in-frame clones, not every one. Of some 130,000 clones detected, about 85% appear once; the ten largest clones hold approximately 2.6%. Sequenced material: peripheral blood, taken 28 days after the second AZD1222 dose. Receptor source: an adult who received the AZD1222 COVID-19 vaccine.

This clone showed up just a few times. This chain connects TRBV5-4 to TRBJ2-7, with unresolved D. V was clipped by 0 bases and J by 0 bases, with 7 bases between them. CDR1 is SGHNT and CDR2 is YYREEE in the germline V gene (reference sequence). This CDR3 region has 14 residues. In DNA form, the CDR3 reads TGTGCCAGCAGCTTGGGCAGGAGCTCCTACGAGCAGTACTTC. Its translation is CASSLGRSSYEQYF.

The chain recombines TRBV7-6 with TRBJ2-3, with a weak D call TRBD2 (5 bases). V lost 0 bases and J lost 6, with 16 bases in between. The CDR3 extends over 16 amino acids. The germline V gene has CDR1 SGHVS and CDR2 FNYEAQ. The CDR3 here is CASSLAGGFNVDTQYF. The DNA for the CDR3 is TGTGCCAGCAGCTTAGCAGGCGGGTTCAACGTGGATACGCAGTATTTT.

The CDR3 bases are TGCGCCAGCAGCCAAGATGGGGTTGGCGCCTCGGAGACCCAGTACTTC. It is translated as CASSQDGVGASETQYF. This chain connects TRBV4-1 to TRBJ2-5; D unclear. Germline V lookup: CDR1 MGHRA, CDR2 YSYEKL. Trimming shortened V by 0 bases and J by 5 bases, and 16 bases separated the two germline ends. CDR3 length: 16 amino acids.

The chain couples TRBV14 to TRBJ1-1, with D tentatively TRBD1 (5 bases). Per the germline V gene, CDR1 is SGHDN and CDR2 is FVKESK. Trimming took off 4 bases at V and 2 bases at J, with 17 bases between the two ends. There are 16 residues in the CDR3. CDR3 sequence: CASSLTKLGGNTEAFF. For the CDR3, the DNA is TGTGCCAGCAGCCTTACAAAATTGGGGGGAAACACTGAAGCTTTCTTT.

This chain links TRBV7-3 with TRBJ2-3; tentative D call: TRBD2 (7 bases). This CDR3 is 14 amino acids long. Germline assignment: CDR1 SGHTA and CDR2 FQGTGA. The germline V and J ends were trimmed by 5 bases and 5 bases, with 14 bases remaining between them. The CDR3 region has the DNA TGTGCCAGCAGCGGGGGGGCAGGTCTAGATACGCAGTATTTT. Translation gives CASSGGAGLDTQYF.

V gene TRBV7-9 combines with J gene TRBJ1-6; D unclear. The CDR3 sequence is 15 residues long. V shed 4 bases and J shed 8 bases, with 15 bases lying between them. CDR1 is SEHNR, CDR2 FQNEAQ, per germline (reference sequence). DNA of the CDR3: TGTGCCAGCAGCTCTGATACATCCTGGGATTCACCCCTCCACTTT. Translated: CASSSDTSWDSPLHF.

This sequence joins TRBV4-3 and TRBJ2-1; D may match TRBD1 or TRBD2 (5 bases each). Germline V CDR1 and CDR2: LGHNA, YSLEER. This CDR3 is built from 16 residues. V was clipped by 4 bases and J by 2 bases, with 15 bases between them. The CDR3 DNA reads as TGCGCCAGCAGCCGACAACTGGGGGATACCTACAATGAGCAGTTCTTC. Translated: CASSRQLGDTYNEQFF.